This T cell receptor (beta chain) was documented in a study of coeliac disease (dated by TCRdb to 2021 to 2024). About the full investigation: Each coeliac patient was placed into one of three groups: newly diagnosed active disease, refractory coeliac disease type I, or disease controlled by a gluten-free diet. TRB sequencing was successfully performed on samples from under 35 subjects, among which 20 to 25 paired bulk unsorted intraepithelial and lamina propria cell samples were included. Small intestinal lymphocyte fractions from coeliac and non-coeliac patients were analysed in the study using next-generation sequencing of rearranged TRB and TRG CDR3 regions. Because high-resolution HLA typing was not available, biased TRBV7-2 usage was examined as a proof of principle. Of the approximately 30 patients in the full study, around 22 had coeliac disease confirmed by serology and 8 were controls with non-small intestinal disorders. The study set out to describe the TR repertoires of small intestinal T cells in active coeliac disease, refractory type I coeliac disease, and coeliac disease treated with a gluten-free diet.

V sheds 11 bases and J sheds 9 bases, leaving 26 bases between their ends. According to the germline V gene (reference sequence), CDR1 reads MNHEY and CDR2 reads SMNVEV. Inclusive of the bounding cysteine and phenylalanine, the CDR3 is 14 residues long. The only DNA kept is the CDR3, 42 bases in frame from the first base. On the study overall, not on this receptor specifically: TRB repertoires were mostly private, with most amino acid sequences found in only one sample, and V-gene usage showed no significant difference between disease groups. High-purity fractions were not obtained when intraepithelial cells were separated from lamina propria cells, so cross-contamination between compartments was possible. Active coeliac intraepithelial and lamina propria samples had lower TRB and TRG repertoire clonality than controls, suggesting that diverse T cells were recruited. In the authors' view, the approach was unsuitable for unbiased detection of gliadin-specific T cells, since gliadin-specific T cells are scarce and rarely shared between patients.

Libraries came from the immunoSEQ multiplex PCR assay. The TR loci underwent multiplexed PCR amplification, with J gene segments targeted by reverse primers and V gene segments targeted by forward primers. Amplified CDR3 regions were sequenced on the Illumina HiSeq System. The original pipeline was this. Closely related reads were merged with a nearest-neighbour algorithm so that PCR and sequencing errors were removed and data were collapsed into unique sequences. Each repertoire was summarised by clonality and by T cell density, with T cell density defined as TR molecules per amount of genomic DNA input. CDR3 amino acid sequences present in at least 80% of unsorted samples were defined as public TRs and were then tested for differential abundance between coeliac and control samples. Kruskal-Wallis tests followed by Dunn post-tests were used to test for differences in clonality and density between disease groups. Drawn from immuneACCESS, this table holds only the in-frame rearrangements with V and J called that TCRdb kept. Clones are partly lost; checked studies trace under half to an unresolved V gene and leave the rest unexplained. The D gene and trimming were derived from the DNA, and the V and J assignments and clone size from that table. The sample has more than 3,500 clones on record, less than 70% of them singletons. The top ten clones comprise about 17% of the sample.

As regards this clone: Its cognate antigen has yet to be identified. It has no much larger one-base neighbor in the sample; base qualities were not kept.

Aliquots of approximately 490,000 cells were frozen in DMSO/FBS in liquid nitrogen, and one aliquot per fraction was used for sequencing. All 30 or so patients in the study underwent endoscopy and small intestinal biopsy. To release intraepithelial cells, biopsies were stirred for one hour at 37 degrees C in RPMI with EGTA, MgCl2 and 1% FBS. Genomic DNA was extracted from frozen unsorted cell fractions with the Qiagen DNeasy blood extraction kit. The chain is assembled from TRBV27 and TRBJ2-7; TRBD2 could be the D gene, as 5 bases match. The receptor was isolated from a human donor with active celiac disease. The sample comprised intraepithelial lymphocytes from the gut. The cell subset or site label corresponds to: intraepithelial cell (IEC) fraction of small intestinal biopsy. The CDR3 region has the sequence CASQDGNSYERQYF. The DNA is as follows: TGTGCCTCCCAGGACGGGAACTCCTACGAGCGGCAGTACTTC.